A single sample gave rise to the 8 T cell receptor beta chains below, sequenced in a study of CD8+CD57+ T cells in acquired aplastic anemia. Profiling that covered TCR beta VDJ and CDR3 relied on genomic DNA as its template. TCRdb analysed the reads with MiXCR anew, one entry per CDR3 protein. The sample has more than 150,000 distinct CDR3 sequences, around 50% seen once. Before being chosen for sequencing, patients had shown CD8+CD57+ cell expansion by flow cytometry. Sequencing used sorted CD4+, CD8+, or CD8+CD57+ T cells (not recorded which) from PBMCs. The receptors stem from a human donor with aplastic anemia.

The chain carries TRBV10-3 and TRBJ2-3, with 7 bases lining up with TRBD1. CDR1 and CDR2 from the germline V gene are ENHRY and SYGVKD. J was trimmed by 2 bases and V by 10 bases; bases with no gene match: 9. The CDR3 contains 14 residues. Here the CDR3 DNA reads TGTGCCACCACAGACAGGGTATCCACAGATACGCAGTATTTT. Encoded protein: CATTDRVSTDTQYF.

The chain recombines TRBV29-1 with TRBJ2-7, with D unresolved. CDR1 is SQVTM and CDR2 is ANQGSEA in the germline V gene. The CDR3 length is 10 residues. Trimming took off 0 bases at V and 3 bases at J, with 0 bases between the two ends. CDR3 in amino acids: CSVEDYEQYF. The DNA for the CDR3 is TGCAGCGTTGAAGACTACGAGCAGTACTTC.

This clonotype showed up many times. The chain links TRBV5-1 to TRBJ2-1, with 7 bases fitting TRBD2. V lost 0 bases and J lost 8; bases outside the gene matches: 8. This CDR3 has 15 amino acids. CDR1 and CDR2 from the germline V gene are SGHRS and YFSETQ. Here the CDR3 reads CASSLDTGGEDEQFF. CDR3 bases: TGCGCCAGCAGCTTGGATACGGGGGGTGAGGATGAGCAGTTCTTC.

For this clonotype: A much larger clonotype is one base distant, so this may be a read error. The chain carries TRBV6-1 and TRBJ2-5; no clear D. The CDR3 runs to 15 residues. Trimming cost V 2 bases and J 3 bases, with 13 bases left between them. Germline-derived CDR1 and CDR2 are MNHNS and SASEGT. The CDR3 here is CASSELWGAKETQYF. CDR3 nucleotide sequence: TGTGCCAGCAGTGAACTTTGGGGTGCGAAAGAGACCCAGTACTTC.

CDR3 in DNA: TGTGCCAGCAGCTGGACTAGCGGGGGGCAAAATGAGCAGTTCTTC. This sequence encodes CASSWTSGGQNEQFF. The chain uses TRBV11-1 and TRBJ2-1, with 14 bases matching TRBD2. Germline trimming cut 4 bases from V and 7 bases from J; bases unmatched to any gene: 3. The CDR3 contains 15 residues. Germline CDR1 and CDR2: SGHAT and FQDESV (reference sequence).

As regards this clonotype: Being one base from a much bigger clone, this may be a read error. The chain links TRBV20-1 to TRBJ2-7; no firm D call. The germline V gene encodes CDR1 DFQATT and CDR2 SNEGSKA (reference sequence). Deletions cut 1 base from V and 7 bases from J, with 17 bases between. The CDR3 contains 14 residues. The CDR3: CSARVPSVRGEQYF. In DNA form, the CDR3 reads TGCAGTGCTAGAGTGCCAAGCGTTCGAGGTGAGCAGTACTTC.

This clonotype was seen only once. The chain combines TRBV2 with TRBJ2-1; 7 bases fit TRBD2. CDR3 length: 13 residues. The germline V gene encodes CDR1 SNHLY and CDR2 FYNNEI. J was trimmed by 9 bases and V by 6 bases; bases with no gene match: 8. The CDR3 coding sequence is TGTGCCAGCAGACAACTAGCGTGGGGTGAGCAGTTCTTC. It translates to CASRQLAWGEQFF.

The V and J genes are TRBV7-2 and TRBJ2-5; TRBD2 matches at 7 bases. V lost 9 bases to trimming and J lost 5 bases; unmatched junction nucleotides: 12. CDR3 length equals 14 residues. Germline assignment: CDR1 SGHTA and CDR2 FQGNSA. CDR3 coding DNA: TGTGCCAGTGGCAATGGGGGGGACGGGGAGACCCAGTACTTC. Protein: CASGNGGDGETQYF.